This T cell receptor beta chain was captured in a study of blood T cell repertoires in COVID-19. The CDR3 extends over 15 amino acids. V gave up 0 bases and J gave up 0 bases, with 7 bases separating them. Germline values: CDR1 SGHRS, CDR2 YFSETQ. TCRdb's copy holds only in-frame clones and misses some; the assay was immunoSEQ multiplex PCR. This table has around 150,000 clones, approximately 88% appearing once. The sequence was obtained from a woman older than 75 with active or convalescent COVID-19. Sequencing was done on a sample of peripheral blood. The gene calls are TRBV5-1 and TRBJ1-3; TRBD1 might be the D (6 bases). In nucleotides, the CDR3 is TGCGCCAGCAGCTTGGGGGACACCTCTGGAAACACCATATATTTT. Its protein is CASSLGDTSGNTIYF.